A single sample gave rise to the 26 T cell receptor beta chains below, sequenced in a study of CD8 T cells in Susac syndrome. An amount of RNA that ranged from roughly 0.45 to 1 ug was reverse transcribed with random hexamers. TCRdb itself ran the immunoSEQ multiplex PCR reads through MiXCR, one entry per CDR3 protein. This table holds roughly 330,000 distinct CDR3 sequences, around 90% found once. The specimen was CD4+ T cells from PBMCs. The receptor source for this set is a human donor with multiple sclerosis.

Of note for this clonotype: One end of the junction fails to match germline, which may point to a read error. The CDR3 DNA is TGCAGTGCGAGAGGTGGAGGAGGTAGCCCCCTAAGGGAGCAGTACTTC. Amino acids: CSARGGGGSPLREQYF. The chain links TRBV20-1 to TRBJ2-7, with D perhaps matching TRBD2 (5 bases). Germline-derived CDR1 and CDR2 are DFQATT and SNEGSKA (reference sequence). The CDR3 consists of 16 residues.

The genes are TRBV12-3 or TRBV12-4 and TRBJ1-2; D possibly corresponds to TRBD1 (6 bases). This CDR3 is 16 amino acids long. V was clipped by 4 bases and J by 7 bases, with 22 bases between them. CDR3 region: CASSSRILGGAVGYTF. The CDR3 nucleotides read TGTGCCAGCAGTTCCCGGATCTTGGGGGGCGCCGTTGGCTACACCTTC.

The chain uses TRBV20-1 and TRBJ2-7; no firm D call. Germline-derived CDR1 and CDR2 are DFQATT and SNEGSKA (reference sequence). The CDR3 has 11 amino acids. Trimming shortened V by 7 bases and J by 3 bases, and 10 bases separated the two germline ends. The CDR3 DNA reads TGCAGTGGAAGAGACGACTACGAGCAGTACTTC. Its protein product is CSGRDDYEQYF.

V and J are TRBV30 and TRBJ1-1, with unresolved D. V was shortened by 2 bases and J by 5 bases, with 12 bases between the two germline ends. Germline-derived CDR1 and CDR2 are GTSNPN and SVGIG (reference sequence). The CDR3 runs to 13 residues. CDR3 nucleotide sequence: TGTGCCTGGAGTCTGGTGGCGGTGACTGAAGCTTTCTTT. Protein product: CAWSLVAVTEAFF.

The chain couples TRBV4-3 to TRBJ1-2; weak D call: TRBD1 (6 bases). The ends were cut back, 0 bases at V and 4 bases at J, with 12 bases in the middle. The CDR3 totals 15 residues. CDR1 LGHNA and CDR2 YSLEER come from the germline V gene. CDR3 sequence: CASSQEATGIYGYTF. The DNA of the CDR3 is TGCGCCAGCAGCCAAGAGGCTACAGGGATCTATGGCTACACCTTC.

The genes are TRBV25-1 and TRBJ2-1; D gene unclear. CDR3 length: 12 residues. Germline V gives CDR1 MGHDK, CDR2 SYGVNS. Trimming left V 1 base short and J 9 bases short, with 7 bases between. The CDR3 loop reads CASSEWGIEQFF. CDR3 nucleotide sequence: TGTGCCAGCAGTGAATGGGGTATTGAGCAGTTCTTC.

The chain joins TRBV5-1 to TRBJ2-1; D unclear. CDR3 size: 15 residues. CDR1 and CDR2 from the germline V gene are SGHRS and YFSETQ. The V gene lost 0 bases and the J gene lost 0 bases, with 7 bases spanning the gap. CDR3 protein: CASSLEAVSYNEQFF. The CDR3 region has the DNA TGCGCCAGCAGCTTGGAGGCGGTCTCCTACAATGAGCAGTTCTTC.

The CDR3 protein is CASSFSGTSYEQYF. The CDR3 nucleotides are TGTGCCAGCAGTTTTAGCGGGACTTCCTACGAGCAGTACTTC. J is TRBJ2-7 and V is TRBV7-2, with 8 bases matching TRBD2. Germline V CDR1 and CDR2: SGHTA, FQGNSA. V was pared by 6 bases and J by 1 base, with 5 bases of the junction left unmatched. The CDR3 has 14 amino acids.

The chain has TRBV11-1 and TRBJ2-2, with a weak D call TRBD2 (5 bases). The germline V gene encodes CDR1 SGHAT and CDR2 FQDESV (reference sequence). The CDR3 runs to 13 residues. Trimming pared 3 bases from V and 5 bases from J, leaving 7 bases between. Written as DNA, the CDR3 is TGTGCCAGCAGCTTGGGAGCTACCGGGGAGCTGTTTTTT. Translated: CASSLGATGELFF.

The V gene is TRBV11-2, the J gene TRBJ2-7; D unclear. This CDR3 region has 13 residues. The ends were cut back, 2 bases at V and 5 bases at J, with 10 bases in the middle. Germline assignment: CDR1 SGHAT and CDR2 FQNNGV. The DNA for the CDR3 is TGTGCCAGCAGCTTATTGGGGTTGGACGAGCAGTACTTC. Protein sequence: CASSLLGLDEQYF.

In its sample, this clonotype was seen once. The chain is built from TRBV18 and TRBJ2-5, with D possibly TRBD1 on 6 matching bases. The CDR3 runs 16 residues. CDR1 and CDR2 (germline): KGHSH, LQKENI. V was trimmed by 3 bases and J by 5 bases, leaving 19 bases between them. CDR3 region: CASSPLNTGLMETQYF. The CDR3, as DNA: TGTGCCAGCTCACCCCTCAACACAGGGTTGATGGAGACCCAGTACTTC.

The sample holds one count of this clonotype. V is TRBV19 and J is TRBJ2-6; unclear D gene. V lost 5 bases and J 9 bases, leaving 17 bases between the germline ends. Germline CDR1 LNHDA, CDR2 SQIVND (reference sequence). This CDR3 has 15 residues. CDR3 bases: TGTGCCAGTAGTCCCGAGGCCCGGGCAGGCAACGTCCTGACTTTC. This codes for CASSPEARAGNVLTF.

V usage is TRBV2 and J usage is TRBJ2-5; D gene unclear. V shed 8 bases and J shed 5 bases, with 12 bases lying between them. The CDR3 runs to 12 residues. Germline CDR1 and CDR2: SNHLY and FYNNEI. This CDR3 is CASETLGETQYF. The CDR3 region has the DNA TGTGCCAGCGAGACTCTCGGGGAGACCCAGTACTTC.

The chain carries TRBV29-1 and TRBJ2-5; D ambiguous. This CDR3 comprises 11 residues. Germline CDR1 and CDR2: SQVTM and ANQGSEA. V dropped 4 bases and J dropped 5 bases, with 8 bases sitting between them. The CDR3 protein is CSVGTGETQYF. The CDR3 nucleotides are TGCAGCGTTGGCACCGGGGAGACCCAGTACTTC. Full variable domain (remainder filled in from reference TRBV29-1 and TRBJ2-5): SAVISQKPSRDICQRGTSLTIQCQVDSQVTMMFWYRQQPGQSLTLIATANQGSEATYESGFVIDKFPISRPNLTFSTLTVSNMSPEDSSIYLCSVGTGETQYFGPGTRLLVL.

The chain joins TRBV29-1 to TRBJ2-1; D gene unclear. Trimming cost V 5 bases and J 0 bases, with 17 bases left between them. Looked up from germline, CDR1 is SQVTM and CDR2 is ANQGSEA. The length of the CDR3 is 16 residues. Written as DNA, the CDR3 is TGCAGCGTTCCTGTTGACGGGCCTAGCTCCTACAATGAGCAGTTCTTC. Translated: CSVPVDGPSSYNEQFF.

In its sample, this clonotype was seen once. The rearrangement links TRBV7-9 to TRBJ1-4, with a possible D match to TRBD1 (6 bases). This CDR3 is 13 amino acids long. Germline V lookup: CDR1 SEHNR, CDR2 FQNEAQ (reference sequence). The ends were cut back, 5 bases at V and 7 bases at J, with 11 bases in the middle. The CDR3 protein is CASSRGTAEKLFF. The CDR3 DNA follows: TGTGCCAGCAGCAGGGGGACGGCTGAAAAACTGTTTTTT.

The gene calls are TRBV11-2 and TRBJ2-1, with D unresolved. The germline V gene encodes CDR1 SGHAT and CDR2 FQNNGV. The CDR3 is made up of 15 amino acids. V was pared by 1 base and J by 4 bases, with 11 bases between. This CDR3 is CASSLVTPYYNEQFF. For the CDR3, the DNA is TGTGCCAGCAGCTTAGTAACTCCATATTACAATGAGCAGTTCTTC. Full variable domain (outside the CDR3, taken from reference TRBV11-2 and TRBJ2-1): EAGVAQSPRYKIIEKRQSVAFWCNPISGHATLYWYQQILGQGPKLLIQFQNNGVVDDSQLPKDRFSAERLKGVDSTLKIQPAKLEDSAVYLCASSLVTPYYNEQFFGPGTRLTVL.

This chain links TRBV6-5 with TRBJ1-1; D perhaps matches TRBD1 (5 bases). Germline loops: CDR1 MNHEY, CDR2 SVGAGI. This CDR3 is built from 11 residues. V dropped 10 bases and J dropped 3 bases, with 9 bases sitting between them. In DNA, the CDR3 is TGTGCCACAGGGAGGGACACTGAAGCTTTCTTT. This codes for CATGRDTEAFF.

The rearrangement links TRBV7-9 to TRBJ2-5; 11 nucleotides line up with TRBD2. The germline V gene has CDR1 SEHNR and CDR2 FQNEAQ (reference sequence). V lost 5 bases to trimming and J lost 0 bases; unmatched junction nucleotides: 5. The CDR3 length is 16 residues. The CDR3 loop is CASSQGTSGYQETQYF. CDR3 DNA: TGTGCCAGCAGCCAAGGGACTAGCGGTTACCAAGAGACCCAGTACTTC.

The V call is TRBV25-1, the J call TRBJ2-1, with D perhaps TRBD1 (6 bases). V lost 2 bases and J 3 bases, leaving 23 bases between the germline ends. The CDR3 has 19 amino acids. Germline-derived CDR1 and CDR2 are MGHDK and SYGVNS. The CDR3 nucleotides read TGTGCCAGCAGTGAAGTCTTCGGGGCAGGGGCAAGGGGCTACAATGAGCAGTTCTTC. Amino acids: CASSEVFGAGARGYNEQFF.

V and J are TRBV30 and TRBJ1-2, with D possibly being TRBD1 (5 bases). The germline V gene has CDR1 GTSNPN and CDR2 SVGIG (reference sequence). The CDR3 length is 13 residues. V gave up 2 bases and J gave up 6 bases, with 13 bases separating them. CDR3 DNA sequence: TGTGCCTGGAGTCCGAGTTTGGGGGATGGCTACACCTTC. Translating gives CAWSPSLGDGYTF. Variable domain in full (rest from reference TRBV30 and TRBJ1-2): SQTIHQWPATLVQPVGSPLSLECTVEGTSNPNLYWYRQAAGRGLQLLFYSVGIGQISSEVPQNLSASRPQDRQFILSSKKLLLSDSGFYLCAWSPSLGDGYTFGSGTRLTVV.

The chain employs TRBV7-2 and TRBJ1-3, with TRBD1 matching over 8 bases. This CDR3 spans 15 amino acids. The germline CDR1 and CDR2 sequences are SGHTA and FQGNSA. V was pared by 4 bases and J by 6 bases, with 8 bases of the junction left unmatched. The CDR3 here is CASSSVPQGANTIYF. The CDR3 DNA follows: TGTGCCAGCAGCTCAGTGCCCCAGGGGGCAAACACCATATATTTT.

CDR3 DNA: TGTGCCAGTTGCCAACAGGGCTCGGGTGAAAAACTGTTTTTT. Translating gives CASCQQGSGEKLFF. This chain connects TRBV19 to TRBJ1-4; D possibly corresponds to TRBD1 (6 bases). Trimming cost V 8 bases and J 7 bases, with 17 bases left between them. CDR3 size: 14 residues. CDR1 and CDR2 (germline): LNHDA, SQIVND (reference sequence). The complete variable domain, with remaining parts taken from reference TRBV19 and TRBJ1-4, reads DGGITQSPKYLFRKEGQNVTLSCEQNLNHDAMYWYRQDPGQGLRLIYYSQIVNDFQKGDIAEGYSVSREKKESFPLTVTSAQKNPTAFYLCASCQQGSGEKLFFGSGTQLSVL.

The CDR3 sequence is CAWSAPVQPLHF. The CDR3 DNA is TGTGCCTGGAGTGCCCCAGTTCAACCCCTCCACTTT. The V call is TRBV30, the J call TRBJ1-6; no firm D call. The CDR3 is 12 residues long. The V gene's germline CDR1 is GTSNPN and CDR2 SVGIG (reference sequence). V lost 1 base and J 12 bases, leaving 10 bases between the germline ends.

The chain couples TRBV30 to TRBJ2-2; 9 nucleotides align to TRBD1. The length of the CDR3 is 14 residues. The trim removed 5 bases at V and 4 bases at J, leaving 5 bases unmatched. The germline CDR1 and CDR2 sequences are GTSNPN and SVGIG (reference sequence). The CDR3 sequence: CAWGSTGGTGELFF. The CDR3 nucleotides are TGTGCCTGGGGTTCGACAGGGGGCACCGGGGAGCTGTTTTTT.

V is TRBV7-9 and J is TRBJ2-5; D is unresolved. The CDR3 is 14 residues long. The germline V gene has CDR1 SEHNR and CDR2 FQNEAQ (reference sequence). V dropped 1 base and J dropped 0 bases, with 6 bases sitting between them. The DNA of the CDR3 is TGTGCCAGCAGCTTAGGACCGAACCAAGAGACCCAGTACTTC. It codes for CASSLGPNQETQYF.